Sequencing of this T cell receptor beta chain was carried out in a study of cytomegalovirus exposure and HLA in healthy donors. The overall study: Among 150 million to 200 million T cells, an earlier analysis found roughly 100 million unique TCR beta sequences.

General study points: A later analysis linked 15,000 to 20,000 TCR beta sequences to HLA alleles at 0.05 false discovery rate. The study labeled 150 to 200 TCR beta chains cytomegalovirus-associated.

On this clone itself: Its antigen is unknown. One end of the junction fails to match germline, which may point to a read error.

This CDR3 contains 15 residues. CDR1 is SQVTM and CDR2 is ANQGSEA in the germline V gene. The primer mix had 60 Vbeta and 13 Jbeta primers. Produced via immunoSEQ multiplex PCR; TCRdb's table is partial and in-frame only. The repertoire consists of some 130,000 clones, with 74% occurring once and the leading ten covering 6% to 8%. V is TRBV29-1 and J is TRBJ2-3; 8 positions match TRBD2. The clonotype comes from a male donor in good health and CMV-seronegative. The sample taken for sequencing was PBMCs. Here the CDR3 reads CSAETGTRGRGTQYF. The CDR3, as DNA: TGCAGCGCTGAAACCGGGACTAGGGGTAGGGGTACGCAGTATTTT.